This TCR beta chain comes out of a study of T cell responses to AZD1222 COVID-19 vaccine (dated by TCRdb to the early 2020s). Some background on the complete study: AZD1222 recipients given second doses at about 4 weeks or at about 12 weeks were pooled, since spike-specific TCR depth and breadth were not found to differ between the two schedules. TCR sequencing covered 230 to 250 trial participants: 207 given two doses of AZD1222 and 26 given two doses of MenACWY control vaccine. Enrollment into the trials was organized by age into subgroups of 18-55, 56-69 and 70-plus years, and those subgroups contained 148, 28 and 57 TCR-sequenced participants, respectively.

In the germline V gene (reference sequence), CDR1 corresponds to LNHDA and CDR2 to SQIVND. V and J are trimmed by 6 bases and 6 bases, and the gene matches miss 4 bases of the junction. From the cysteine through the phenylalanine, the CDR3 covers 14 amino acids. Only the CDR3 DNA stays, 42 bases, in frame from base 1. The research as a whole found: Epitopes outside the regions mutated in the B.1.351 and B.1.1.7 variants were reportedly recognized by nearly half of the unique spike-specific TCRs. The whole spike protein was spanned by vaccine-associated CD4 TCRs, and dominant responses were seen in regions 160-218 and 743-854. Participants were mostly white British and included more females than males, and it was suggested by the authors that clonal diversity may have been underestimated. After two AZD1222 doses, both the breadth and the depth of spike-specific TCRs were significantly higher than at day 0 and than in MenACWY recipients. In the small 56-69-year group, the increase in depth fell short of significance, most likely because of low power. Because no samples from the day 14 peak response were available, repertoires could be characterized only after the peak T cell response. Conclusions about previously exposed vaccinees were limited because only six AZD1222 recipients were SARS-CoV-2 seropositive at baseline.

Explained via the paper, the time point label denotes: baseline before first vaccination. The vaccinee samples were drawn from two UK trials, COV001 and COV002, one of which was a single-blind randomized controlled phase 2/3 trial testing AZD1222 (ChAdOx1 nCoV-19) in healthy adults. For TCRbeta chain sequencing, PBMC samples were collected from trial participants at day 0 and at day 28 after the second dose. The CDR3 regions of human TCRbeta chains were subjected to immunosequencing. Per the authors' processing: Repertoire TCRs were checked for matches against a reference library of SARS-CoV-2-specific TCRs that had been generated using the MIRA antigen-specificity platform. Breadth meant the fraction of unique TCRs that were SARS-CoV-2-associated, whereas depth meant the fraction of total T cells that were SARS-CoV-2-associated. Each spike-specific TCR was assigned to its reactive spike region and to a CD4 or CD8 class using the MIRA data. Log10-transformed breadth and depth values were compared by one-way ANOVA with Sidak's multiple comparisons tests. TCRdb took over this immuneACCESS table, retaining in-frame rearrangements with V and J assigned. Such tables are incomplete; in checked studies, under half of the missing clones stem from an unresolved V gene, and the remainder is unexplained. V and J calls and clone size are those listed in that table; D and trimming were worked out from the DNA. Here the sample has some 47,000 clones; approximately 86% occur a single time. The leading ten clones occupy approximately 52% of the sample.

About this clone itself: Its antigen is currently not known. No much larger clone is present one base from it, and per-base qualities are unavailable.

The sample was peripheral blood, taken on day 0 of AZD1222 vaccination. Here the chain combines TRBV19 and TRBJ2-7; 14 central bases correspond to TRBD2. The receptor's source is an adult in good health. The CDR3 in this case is CASRGTSGSSEQYF. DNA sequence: TGTGCCAGTAGAGGGACTAGCGGGAGCTCCGAGCAGTACTTC.